The T cell receptor (beta chain) described here comes from a study of blood T cell repertoires in COVID-19. Germline CDR1 reads SGHNT; CDR2 reads YENEEA. The CDR3 runs 14 residues. V shed 4 bases and J 3 bases; nucleotides not matched to a gene: 2. Profiling relied on immunoSEQ multiplex PCR, and the TCRdb table lists in-frame clones only, not all of them. The data hold about 160,000 clones, with approximately 84% observed a single time. This receptor was taken from a man aged 35 to 55 with acute or convalescent COVID-19. V gene TRBV11-3 combines with J gene TRBJ2-7, with 11 bases lining up with TRBD1. The sequenced sample consisted of peripheral blood. The CDR3 loop reads CASSSGQGDYEQYF. Written as DNA, the CDR3 is TGTGCCAGCAGCTCGGGACAGGGGGACTACGAGCAGTACTTC. Full variable domain (rest looked up from reference TRBV11-3 and TRBJ2-7): EAGVVQSPRYKIIEKKQPVAFWCNPISGHNTLYWYLQNLGQGPELLIRYENEEAVDDSQLPKDRFSAERLKGVDSTLKIQPAELGDSAVYLCASSSGQGDYEQYFGPGTRLTVT.